The 10 T cell receptor beta chains in this list originate from one sample, sequenced in a study of blood T cells in healthy people across ages (dated by TCRdb to between 2014 and 2016). To prepare the library, 5' RACE was applied. Sequenced using an Illumina HiSeq 2500. The second PCR ran for roughly 7 to 12 cycles and used a J-beta primer mix along with a sample-barcoded 5' primer. Using fastp at Q25 and MiXCR, TCRdb reprocessed the public reads and kept productive beta chains. For every CDR3 protein sequence, its rows merge into one entry that carries the most common genes and DNA. This sample gives 800,000 to 1,300,000 distinct CDR3 sequences in total; approximately 25% of them show up just once. The ten largest account for approximately 0.71% of the sample. These data also formed part of another study, on T cells of mothers and their children.

The sample taken for sequencing was blood. These receptors all stem from a girl aged 2-10 years in good health.

This clonotype was detected a few times. The V and J genes are TRBV2 and TRBJ1-1; no definite D call. The V gene's germline CDR1 is SNHLY and CDR2 FYNNEI. The CDR3 has 11 amino acids. V lost 0 bases, J lost 10 bases, and 6 bases lay in between. The CDR3, as DNA: TGTGCCAGCAGTGAAGCGGTTGGAGCTTTCTTT. The encoded protein is CASSEAVGAFF.

This clonotype was picked up a small number of times. The V call is TRBV6-6, the J call TRBJ2-5, with a tentative D call TRBD1 (6 bases). The J call may be mistaken, given a closer DNA end match to TRBJ2-7. Germline V gene lookup returns CDR1 MNHNY and CDR2 SVGAGI (reference sequence). The CDR3 is made up of 13 amino acids. DNA of the CDR3: TGTGCCAGCACCCAGGGGTGGGCCAACGAGCAGTACTTC. Its protein product is CASTQGWANEQYF.

V gene TRBV20-1 combines with J gene TRBJ2-3, with 9 bases that match TRBD2. CDR1 and CDR2 from the germline V gene are DFQATT and SNEGSKA (reference sequence). The CDR3 runs 14 residues. Trimming removed 4 bases from V and 4 bases from J; junction bases left unmatched: 6. The DNA for the CDR3 is TGCAGTGCTACACGTAGCGGGAGCTCAGATACGCAGTATTTT. As protein: CSATRSGSSDTQYF.

This rearrangement joins TRBV28 to TRBJ2-5; 7 bases fit TRBD1. The J call may be incorrect, as the DNA end agrees better with TRBJ2-7. The CDR3 contains 14 residues. The germline CDR1 and CDR2 sequences are MDHEN and SYDVKM. The CDR3 reads CASTKQGPIYEQYF. The CDR3 coding sequence is TGTGCCAGCACCAAACAGGGGCCAATCTACGAGCAGTACTTC.

The V gene is TRBV6-1, the J gene TRBJ1-5; D gene unclear. CDR1 is MNHNS, CDR2 SASEGT, per germline. Trimming stripped 10 bases from V and 4 bases from J, with 11 bases between. This CDR3 is built from 12 residues. CDR3 loop: CATRGWNQPQHF. In DNA, the CDR3 is TGTGCCACCCGAGGATGGAATCAGCCCCAGCATTTT.

This clonotype has only a few counts. This chain uses TRBV6-6 with TRBJ2-5; D unresolved. The germline CDR1 and CDR2 sequences are MNHNY and SVGAGI (reference sequence). The V gene lost 2 bases and the J gene lost 5 bases, with 12 bases spanning the gap. The CDR3 runs to 14 residues. The CDR3 is CASSYENPSETQYF. DNA of the CDR3: TGTGCCAGCAGTTACGAGAACCCCTCGGAGACCCAGTACTTC.

The chain couples TRBV4-1 to TRBJ2-3; 8 bases are a match to TRBD2. CDR1 is MGHRA, CDR2 YSYEKL, per germline. The CDR3 length is 15 residues. V dropped 3 bases and J dropped 5; count of bases not matched to a gene: 7. CDR3 sequence reads: CASSHLSGRGDTQYF. The DNA of the CDR3 is TGCGCCAGCAGCCACCTAAGCGGGAGAGGAGATACGCAGTATTTT.

This chain links TRBV13 with TRBJ2-7; 9 bases line up with TRBD1. The CDR3 runs 18 residues. The V segment lost 3 bases and the J segment 2 bases; nucleotides outside the gene matches: 14. Looked up from germline, CDR1 is PRHDT and CDR2 is FYEKMQ (reference sequence). The DNA for the CDR3 is TGTGCCAGCAGCTTCTCTCGCGACAGGGGGGCATCCCCCTACGAGCAGTACTTC. Its protein is CASSFSRDRGASPYEQYF.

This chain joins TRBV28 and TRBJ1-5; no clear D. From germline, CDR1 is MDHEN and CDR2 SYDVKM. The V end lost 3 bases, the J end lost 2 bases, and 14 bases lay between the germline ends. This CDR3 is 16 amino acids long. Here the CDR3 DNA reads TGTGCCAGCAGTTTTTTTTCTGGGAGGGGCAATCAGCCCCAGCATTTT. The encoded protein is CASSFFSGRGNQPQHF.

The rearrangement joins TRBV5-1 to TRBJ1-2; TRBD1 matches 11 bases. The germline V gene has CDR1 SGHRS and CDR2 YFSETQ. V trimming: 4 bases; J trimming: 7 bases; junction bases outside the gene matches: 12. This CDR3 has 16 amino acids. The CDR3 here is CASSPTWGQGVSGYTF. In nucleotides, the CDR3 is TGCGCCAGCAGCCCGACTTGGGGACAGGGGGTTAGTGGCTACACCTTC.